What follows are 26 T cell receptor beta chains derived from one specimen sequenced in a study of cytomegalovirus exposure and HLA in healthy donors. The PCR ran on 60 Vbeta and 13 Jbeta primers. Generated by immunoSEQ multiplex PCR, the TCRdb table keeps only in-frame clones and is missing some. The table has around 160,000 clones, about 80% seen once; the top ten hold about a tenth. Sequencing used PBMCs. Receptor source: a man aged 18 to 30 in good health and CMV-seropositive.

This clone showed up just once. The chain carries TRBV9 and TRBJ2-7; 8 bases are shared with TRBD1. From germline, CDR1 is SGDLS and CDR2 YYNGEE. This CDR3 comprises 15 residues. J gave up 2 bases and V 5 bases, and 9 bases lay outside the gene matches. The CDR3 protein is CASSTGTGLTYEQYF. DNA for the CDR3: TGTGCCAGCAGTACGGGGACAGGACTTACCTACGAGCAGTACTTC.

This clone was found once. This chain connects TRBV4-1 to TRBJ1-5; D unclear. V was cut by 0 bases and J by 7 bases, with 13 bases left in between. Germline loops: CDR1 MGHRA, CDR2 YSYEKL. The CDR3 covers 15 residues. This chain's CDR3 is CASSQDRYDEQPQHF. The CDR3 DNA sequence: TGCGCCAGCAGCCAAGATAGATACGATGAACAGCCCCAGCATTTT.

The chain combines TRBV2 with TRBJ1-2, with TRBD1 matching over 8 bases. The CDR3 totals 13 residues. Germline values: CDR1 SNHLY, CDR2 FYNNEI. J lost 7 bases, V lost 2 bases, and 3 bases had no gene match. DNA of the CDR3: TGTGCCAGCAGTGAACAGGGGACAGGTGGCTACACCTTC. As protein: CASSEQGTGGYTF. Full variable domain (remainder filled in from reference TRBV2 and TRBJ1-2): EPEVTQTPSHQVTQMGQEVILRCVPISNHLYFYWYRQILGQKVEFLVSFYNNEISEKSEIFDDQFSVERPDGSNFTLKIRSTKLEDSAMYFCASSEQGTGGYTFGSGTRLTVV.

The chain recombines TRBV4-2 with TRBJ1-1; D perhaps matches TRBD1 (6 bases). From germline, CDR1 is LGHNA and CDR2 YNFKEQ. The germline V and J ends were trimmed by 4 bases and 4 bases, with 13 bases remaining between them. The CDR3 is 14 amino acids. The DNA for the CDR3 is TGTGCCAGCAGCCCAAATACAGGGCTCACTGAAGCTTTCTTT. It yields the protein CASSPNTGLTEAFF.

The genes are TRBV7-9 and TRBJ2-2, with D possibly matching TRBD1 (5 bases). This CDR3 has 15 amino acids. Germline lookup yields CDR1 SEHNR and CDR2 FQNEAQ (reference sequence). V was trimmed by 3 bases and J by 0 bases, leaving 8 bases between them. This CDR3 reads CASSLGQTNTGELFF. The CDR3 DNA sequence: TGTGCCAGCAGCTTGGGGCAGACGAACACCGGGGAGCTGTTTTTT.

This clone was detected only a few times. This chain joins TRBV6-1 and TRBJ1-5; 7 bases match TRBD1. The CDR3 totals 15 residues. The trim removed 7 bases at V and 2 bases at J, leaving 8 bases unmatched. Per germline, CDR1 MNHNS and CDR2 SASEGT. The CDR3: CASKSRDSGNQPQHF. Written as DNA, the CDR3 is TGTGCCAGCAAGAGTCGGGACAGCGGCAATCAGCCCCAGCATTTT.

This chain joins TRBV5-1 and TRBJ1-1, with D hard to call. The CDR3 is 13 amino acids. The germline CDR1 and CDR2 sequences are SGHRS and YFSETQ. The V end lost 2 bases, the J end lost 1 base, and 6 bases lay between the germline ends. The CDR3 DNA is TGCGCCAGCAGCTTCCCCGGGAACACTGAAGCTTTCTTT. As protein: CASSFPGNTEAFF.

The CDR3 is CARQGTNYGYTF. The CDR3 DNA reads as TGTGCCAGGCAGGGGACTAACTATGGCTACACCTTC. The V and J genes are TRBV6-4 and TRBJ1-2; weak D call: TRBD1 (6 bases). The CDR3 has 12 residues. Trimming pared 9 bases from V and 0 bases from J, leaving 8 bases between. Germline V gene data show CDR1 as MRHNA and CDR2 as SNTAGT.

The chain carries TRBV19 and TRBJ2-5, with 12 bases fitting TRBD1. Trimming took 4 bases from V and 5 from J; bases not matched to a gene: 14. CDR1 LNHDA and CDR2 SQIVND come from the germline V gene (reference sequence). This CDR3 has 18 amino acids. DNA for the CDR3: TGTGCCAGTAGTAATCGGCCCCCGGGACAGGGGGCCGAGGAGACCCAGTACTTC. Translated, it gives CASSNRPPGQGAEETQYF.

The V gene is TRBV4-2, the J gene TRBJ2-3; D may be TRBD2 (6 bases). The CDR3 is 17 residues long. The germline V and J ends were trimmed by 0 bases and 2 bases, with 15 bases remaining between them. The germline V gene has CDR1 LGHNA and CDR2 YNFKEQ. CDR3 in amino acids: CASSQEFAGLLTDTQYF. The CDR3 nucleotides read TGTGCCAGCAGCCAAGAGTTCGCGGGACTCCTCACAGATACGCAGTATTTT.

The chain couples TRBV4-1 to TRBJ2-7; TRBD1 agrees at 7 bases. The germline CDR1 and CDR2 sequences are MGHRA and YSYEKL. The CDR3 is made up of 16 amino acids. Losses at the gene ends were 0 bases for V and 1 base for J; bases not matched to a gene: 6. CDR3 bases: TGCGCCAGCAGCCAAGATTCAAGGGGGCAATCCTACGAGCAGTACTTC. It codes for CASSQDSRGQSYEQYF.

The V and J genes are TRBV11-2 and TRBJ1-2; D gene unclear. The germline V gene encodes CDR1 SGHAT and CDR2 FQNNGV. CDR3 length: 12 residues. The V end lost 3 bases, the J end lost 8 bases, and 10 bases lay between the germline ends. The CDR3 here is CASSFYGGGYTF. The CDR3 DNA follows: TGTGCCAGCAGCTTTTACGGCGGAGGCTACACCTTC.

This chain joins TRBV5-6 and TRBJ1-3; D possibly corresponds to TRBD1 (6 bases). V lost 1 base to trimming and J lost 0 bases, with 14 bases between them. CDR1 is SGHDT, CDR2 YYEEEE, per germline. CDR3 length: 17 amino acids. The CDR3 region is CASSLYGTKSSGNTIYF. DNA of the CDR3: TGTGCCAGCAGCTTGTACGGGACAAAAAGCTCTGGAAACACCATATATTTT.

There are a few counts of this clone. The chain uses TRBV19 and TRBJ1-5; unclear D gene. CDR1 and CDR2 (germline): LNHDA, SQIVND (reference sequence). Trimming took off 0 bases at V and 6 bases at J, with 12 bases between the two ends. The CDR3 sequence is 15 residues long. The CDR3 reads CASSIDLGFSQPQHF. DNA for the CDR3: TGTGCCAGTAGTATAGATCTCGGGTTTAGTCAGCCCCAGCATTTT.

The chain employs TRBV30 and TRBJ2-1, with 7 bases that match TRBD2. V shed 2 bases, J shed 7 bases, and the junction held 2 bases outside the gene matches. The CDR3 has 12 amino acids. In germline, CDR1 is GTSNPN, CDR2 SVGIG (reference sequence). Here the CDR3 reads CAWSTSANEQFF. CDR3 nucleotides: TGTGCCTGGAGTACTAGCGCGAATGAGCAGTTCTTC.

The J gene is TRBJ2-1, the V gene TRBV27; D perhaps matches TRBD2 (6 bases). The CDR3 has 14 residues. CDR1 is MNHEY, CDR2 SMNVEV, per germline (reference sequence). The germline V and J ends were trimmed by 6 bases and 2 bases, with 11 bases remaining between them. DNA for the CDR3: TGTGCCAGCAGCCCTGGACTAACCTACAATGAGCAGTTCTTC. Translation: CASSPGLTYNEQFF.

The rearrangement links TRBV5-4 to TRBJ1-2; tentative D call: TRBD1 (5 bases). This CDR3 is built from 13 residues. The V end was cut by 1 base, the J end by 3 bases, with 7 bases between. CDR1 is SGHNT, CDR2 YYREEE, per germline (reference sequence). CDR3 DNA: TGTGCCAGCAGCTTGCTAGGGGACTATGGCTACACCTTC. Translating gives CASSLLGDYGYTF.

J is TRBJ1-3 and V is TRBV5-3; D perhaps matches TRBD1 (5 bases). TRBV5-3 is assigned to the ORF class and has an uncertain function. The length of the CDR3 is 17 residues. V dropped 4 bases and J dropped 4 bases, with 21 bases sitting between them. The CDR3, as DNA: TGTGCCAGAAGCCCCCTCTTCCGACAGCTACTAGGAAACACCATATATTTT. It specifies CARSPLFRQLLGNTIYF.

The rearrangement links TRBV27 to TRBJ2-5; possibly TRBD2 for D (6 bases). Trimming removed 2 bases at V and 2 bases at J, with 12 bases between. In germline, CDR1 is MNHEY, CDR2 SMNVEV (reference sequence). This CDR3 is 15 amino acids long. The CDR3 reads CASSLRGTVQETQYF. The CDR3 nucleotides are TGTGCCAGCAGTTTACGAGGGACTGTACAAGAGACCCAGTACTTC.

This clone was counted a few times. The chain couples TRBV5-6 to TRBJ2-3, with 9 positions matching TRBD2. The CDR3 totals 18 residues. Germline lookup yields CDR1 SGHDT and CDR2 YYEEEE. Trimming removed 6 bases from V and 0 bases from J; junction bases left unmatched: 14. CDR3 bases: TGTGCCAGCAAGTTCGGATTGGGTACTAGCGGGAGCACAGATACGCAGTATTTT. This sequence encodes CASKFGLGTSGSTDTQYF.

The chain joins TRBV6-5 to TRBJ1-2; 8 bases are shared with TRBD1. J gave up 5 bases and V 2 bases, and 7 bases lay outside the gene matches. CDR1 is MNHEY and CDR2 is SVGAGI in the germline V gene. The CDR3 extends over 15 amino acids. The CDR3 spells CASSYLPGGRYGYTF. In nucleotides, the CDR3 is TGTGCCAGCAGTTACCTCCCAGGGGGCCGGTATGGCTACACCTTC.

The gene calls are TRBV4-1 and TRBJ1-1; D remains ambiguous. The CDR3 is 15 amino acids. With 1 base removed from V and 4 bases from J, the gap between germline ends came to 13 bases. The germline gives CDR1 MGHRA, CDR2 YSYEKL. The CDR3 region is CASSQVTFEATEAFF. The CDR3 nucleotides read TGCGCCAGCAGCCAAGTCACATTCGAGGCCACTGAAGCTTTCTTT.

The chain uses TRBV7-9 and TRBJ1-1, with 7 bases fitting TRBD1. The CDR3 consists of 12 residues. V trimming: 5 bases; J trimming: 8 bases; junction bases outside the gene matches: 5. Germline V gives CDR1 SEHNR, CDR2 FQNEAQ (reference sequence). The CDR3 DNA reads as TGTGCCAGCAGCCAGGACAGGTCGGAAGCTTTCTTT. It yields the protein CASSQDRSEAFF.

The V gene is TRBV7-2, the J gene TRBJ1-3, with TRBD1 as a possible D gene (5 bases). Trimming cost V 5 bases and J 2 bases, with 16 bases left between them. The CDR3 length is 16 residues. Germline V gene sequence: CDR1 SGHTA, CDR2 FQGNSA. CDR3 in DNA: TGTGCCAGCAGCGTCGAGGGGAGGGCCGCTGGAAACACCATATATTTT. Translating gives CASSVEGRAAGNTIYF.

The table lists this clone with a count of one. The chain couples TRBV6-1 to TRBJ1-2; D perhaps matches TRBD1 (6 bases). Germline loops: CDR1 MNHNS, CDR2 SASEGT. This CDR3 has 15 amino acids. V gave up 1 base and J gave up 5 bases, with 14 bases separating them. In DNA form, the CDR3 reads TGTGCCAGCAGTGAAGGGGGGCAGGGATCTTATGGCTACACCTTC. Amino acids: CASSEGGQGSYGYTF.

The chain links TRBV28 to TRBJ1-1, with D possibly matching TRBD1 (6 bases). From germline, CDR1 is MDHEN and CDR2 SYDVKM. The CDR3 loop spans 12 amino acids. V was clipped by 6 bases and J by 5 bases, with 10 bases between them. The CDR3, as DNA: TGTGCCAGCAGGGTAAGGGGGACTGAAGCTTTCTTT. This translates into CASRVRGTEAFF.